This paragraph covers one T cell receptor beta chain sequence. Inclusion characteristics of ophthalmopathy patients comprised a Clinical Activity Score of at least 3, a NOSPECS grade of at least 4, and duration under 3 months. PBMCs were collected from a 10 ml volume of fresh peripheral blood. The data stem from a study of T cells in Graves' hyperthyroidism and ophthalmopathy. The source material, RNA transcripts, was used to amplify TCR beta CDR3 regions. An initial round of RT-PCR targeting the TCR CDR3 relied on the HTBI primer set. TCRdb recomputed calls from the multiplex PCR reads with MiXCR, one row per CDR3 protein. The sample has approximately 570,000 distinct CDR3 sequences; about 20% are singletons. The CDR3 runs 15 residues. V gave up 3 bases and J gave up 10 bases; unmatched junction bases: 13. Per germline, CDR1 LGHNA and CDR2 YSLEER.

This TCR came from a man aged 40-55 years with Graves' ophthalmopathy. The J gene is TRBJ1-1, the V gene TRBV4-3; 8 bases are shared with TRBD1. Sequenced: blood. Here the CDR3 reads CASSQNTGGFGGAFF. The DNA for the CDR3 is TGCGCCAGCAGCCAGAATACAGGGGGTTTTGGAGGAGCTTTCTTT.